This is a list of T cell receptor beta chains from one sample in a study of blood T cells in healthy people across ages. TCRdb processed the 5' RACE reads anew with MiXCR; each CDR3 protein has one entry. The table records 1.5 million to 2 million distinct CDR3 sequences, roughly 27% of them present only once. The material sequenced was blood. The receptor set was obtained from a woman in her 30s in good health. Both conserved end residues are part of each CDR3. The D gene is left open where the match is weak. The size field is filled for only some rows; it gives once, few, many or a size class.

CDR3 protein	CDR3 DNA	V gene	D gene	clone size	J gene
CASRLTGLGTEAFF	TGTGCCAGCAGATTGACAGGGCTGGGCACTGAAGCTTTCTTT	TRBV28	TRBD1	NA	TRBJ1-1
CASSQVGTNSPLHF	TGCGCCAGCAGCCAAGTGGGAACGAATTCACCCCTCCACTTT	TRBV4-3	NA	NA	TRBJ1-6
CSVEQNGYTF	TGCAGCGTTGAACAGAATGGCTACACCTTC	TRBV29-1	NA	NA	TRBJ1-2
CSATTSQSAEGEQYF	TGCAGTGCCACCACTTCCCAGAGCGCCGAGGGGGAGCAGTACTTC	TRBV20-1	NA	few	TRBJ2-7
CASSVRTSGMSREQYF	TGTGCCAGCAGTGTCCGTACTAGCGGGATGTCCCGCGAGCAGTACTTC	TRBV2	TRBD2	NA	TRBJ2-7
CASSPESGRGGRGQFF	TGTGCCAGCAGCCCGGAGAGCGGGAGAGGAGGTCGCGGGCAGTTCTTC	TRBV7-2	TRBD2	few	TRBJ2-1
CASRKPGTGGYEQFF	TGTGCCAGCAGGAAGCCCGGGACAGGGGGCTATGAGCAGTTCTTC	TRBV7-6	TRBD1	few	TRBJ2-1
CASSTRTSLTGELFF	TGTGCCAGCAGCACTCGGACTAGCCTCACCGGGGAGCTGTTTTTT	TRBV7-2	TRBD2	few	TRBJ2-2
CSVEAAPGRGRADTQYF	TGCAGCGTTGAAGCAGCCCCCGGCAGGGGGCGTGCAGATACGCAGTATTTT	TRBV29-1	TRBD1	NA	TRBJ2-3
CASSQDLPSATGVYSGANVLTF	TGTGCCAGCAGCCAAGATCTCCCTTCAGCGACAGGGGTGTATTCCGGGGCCAACGTCCTGACTTTC	TRBV3-1	TRBD1	few	TRBJ2-6
CASRPTGVEQFF	TGCGCCAGCAGGCCCACAGGGGTTGAGCAGTTCTTC	TRBV5-1	TRBD1	few	TRBJ2-1
CASTPTGVIEQYF	TGTGCCAGCACCCCGACAGGGGTTATCGAGCAGTACTTC	TRBV12-3/TRBV12-4	TRBD1	many	TRBJ2-7
CSAVSGNTQYF	TGCAGTGCTGTTAGCGGGAATACGCAGTATTTT	TRBV20-1	TRBD2	many	TRBJ2-3
CASSKAETGFSNEQFF	TGTGCCAGCAGCAAAGCAGAGACAGGGTTTTCCAATGAGCAGTTCTTC	TRBV21-1	NA	NA	TRBJ2-1
CASSLGGEPYNEQFF	TGTGCCAGCAGTCTCGGGGGCGAACCCTACAATGAGCAGTTCTTC	TRBV28	NA	NA	TRBJ2-1
CASIPGATANNEQFF	TGTGCCAGCATCCCGGGGGCAACTGCTAACAATGAGCAGTTCTTC	TRBV5-5	NA	many	TRBJ2-1
CASRTETGELFF	TGTGCCAGCAGGACGGAGACCGGGGAGCTGTTTTTT	TRBV4-2	NA	NA	TRBJ2-2
CASRDSHTEAFF	TGCGCCAGCAGAGATAGTCACACTGAAGCTTTCTTT	TRBV10-2	NA	NA	TRBJ1-1
CASRPGPINIQYF	TGTGCCAGCAGACCGGGACCGATAAACATTCAGTACTTC	TRBV12-3/TRBV12-4	NA	many	TRBJ2-4
CASSSGGLAGINEQFF	TGTGCCAGCAGCTCCGGAGGGCTAGCGGGGATTAATGAGCAGTTCTTC	TRBV7-2	TRBD2	NA	TRBJ2-1
CTSGAGVDTQYF	TGCACCAGCGGCGCGGGAGTGGATACGCAGTATTTT	TRBV5-1	TRBD2	NA	TRBJ2-3
CSAIIYNEQFF	TGCAGTGCTATTATATACAATGAGCAGTTCTTC	TRBV20-1	NA	NA	TRBJ2-1
CASAYGTGELFF	TGTGCCAGCGCCTATGGGACCGGGGAGCTGTTTTTT	TRBV5-5	NA	NA	TRBJ2-2
CASSSTYETGSTEAFF	TGTGCCAGCAGCTCCACTTATGAGACAGGGTCCACTGAAGCTTTCTTT	TRBV7-3	TRBD1	NA	TRBJ1-1
CSASGTSGRHSYEQYF	TGCAGTGCTTCCGGGACTAGCGGGAGGCACTCCTACGAGCAGTACTTC	TRBV20-1	TRBD2	many	TRBJ2-7
CASSQTPGNEQYF	TGTGCCAGCAGCCAAACGCCGGGTAACGAGCAGTACTTC	TRBV3-1	NA	NA	TRBJ2-7
CAWELGQLNTEAFF	TGTGCCTGGGAGCTAGGACAGCTGAACACTGAAGCTTTCTTT	TRBV30	NA	NA	TRBJ1-1
CASSSFDEQFF	TGTGCCAGCAGCTCCTTTGATGAGCAGTTCTTC	TRBV14	NA	many	TRBJ2-1
CASSQTSAYYGYTF	TGTGCCAGCAGCCAAACTTCGGCTTACTATGGCTACACCTTC	TRBV14	NA	few	TRBJ1-2
CASTREESGANVLTF	TGTGCCAGCACCCGGGAGGAGTCTGGGGCCAACGTCCTGACTTTC	TRBV7-2	TRBD2	NA	TRBJ2-6
CASIGQGFGGGYTF	TGTGCCAGCATCGGTCAAGGCTTTGGGGGTGGCTACACCTTC	TRBV2	NA	few	TRBJ1-2
CASSLVLGAGGVGNEQFF	TGTGCCAGCAGCTTAGTGTTAGGGGCAGGGGGCGTGGGCAATGAGCAGTTCTTC	TRBV7-2	TRBD1	few	TRBJ2-1
CASGWFPGQGPLYGYTF	TGTGCCAGCGGCTGGTTTCCCGGACAGGGACCTCTCTATGGCTACACCTTC	TRBV6-2/TRBV6-3	TRBD1	NA	TRBJ1-2
CASSVPGGEEQFF	TGTGCCAGCAGCGTTCCGGGGGGGGAAGAGCAGTTCTTC	TRBV9	TRBD2	once	TRBJ2-1
CASSRPGREIGQETQYF	TGCGCCAGCAGCCGCCCGGGGCGGGAGATCGGACAAGAGACCCAGTACTTC	TRBV4-1	TRBD2	many	TRBJ2-5
CSASSPDKSREQYF	TGCAGTGCCTCTTCCCCTGACAAGTCTCGGGAGCAGTACTTC	TRBV20-1	NA	NA	TRBJ2-7
CAFSAEEGAYEQFF	TGTGCCTTCAGTGCGGAGGAGGGCGCCTACGAGCAGTTCTTC	TRBV10-3	NA	NA	TRBJ2-1
CSVEGVGPSSTDTQYF	TGCAGCGTTGAAGGGGTTGGACCCTCTAGCACAGATACGCAGTATTTT	TRBV29-1	NA	many	TRBJ2-3
CASNVRGPVSNQPQHF	TGTGCCAGCAATGTGAGGGGGCCGGTAAGCAATCAGCCCCAGCATTTT	TRBV2	TRBD1	NA	TRBJ1-5
CASSFNRQETQYF	TGTGCCAGCAGTTTTAACAGGCAAGAGACCCAGTACTTC	TRBV27	NA	many	TRBJ2-5
CTSNEPTGVETQYF	TGTACCAGCAACGAGCCGACAGGGGTTGAGACCCAGTACTTC	TRBV5-5	TRBD1	NA	TRBJ2-5
CASSQGTGNYNEQFF	TGTGCCAGCAGCCAGGGGACAGGGAATTACAATGAGCAGTTCTTC	TRBV14	TRBD1	NA	TRBJ2-1
CASSSRQLETQYF	TGTGCCAGCAGTTCAAGACAGTTAGAGACCCAGTACTTC	TRBV28	NA	many	TRBJ2-5
CASSDGTTYTDTQYF	TGTGCCAGCAGTGACGGAACTACTTACACAGATACGCAGTATTTT	TRBV25-1	NA	few	TRBJ2-3
CASSWTSGGVQTQYF	TGCGCCAGCAGCTGGACTAGCGGGGGGGTACAGACCCAGTACTTC	TRBV5-1	TRBD2	NA	TRBJ2-5
CSGGQGTSYEQYF	TGCAGCGGAGGACAGGGGACATCCTACGAGCAGTACTTC	TRBV29-1	TRBD1	few	TRBJ2-7
CASSLATQGTGNIQYF	TGTGCCAGCAGCCTCGCCACTCAAGGAACGGGGAACATTCAGTACTTC	TRBV6-1	NA	NA	TRBJ2-4
CASSLGQANIQYF	TGTGCCAGCAGCTTAGGACAGGCAAACATTCAGTACTTC	TRBV7-9	NA	NA	TRBJ2-4
CSLWTGAQETQYF	TGCAGCCTTTGGACAGGGGCCCAAGAGACCCAGTACTTC	TRBV29-1	TRBD1	NA	TRBJ2-5
CASSRWSAGQETQYF	TGTGCCAGCAGTCGATGGTCAGCGGGGCAAGAGACCCAGTACTTC	TRBV6-1	TRBD2	NA	TRBJ2-5